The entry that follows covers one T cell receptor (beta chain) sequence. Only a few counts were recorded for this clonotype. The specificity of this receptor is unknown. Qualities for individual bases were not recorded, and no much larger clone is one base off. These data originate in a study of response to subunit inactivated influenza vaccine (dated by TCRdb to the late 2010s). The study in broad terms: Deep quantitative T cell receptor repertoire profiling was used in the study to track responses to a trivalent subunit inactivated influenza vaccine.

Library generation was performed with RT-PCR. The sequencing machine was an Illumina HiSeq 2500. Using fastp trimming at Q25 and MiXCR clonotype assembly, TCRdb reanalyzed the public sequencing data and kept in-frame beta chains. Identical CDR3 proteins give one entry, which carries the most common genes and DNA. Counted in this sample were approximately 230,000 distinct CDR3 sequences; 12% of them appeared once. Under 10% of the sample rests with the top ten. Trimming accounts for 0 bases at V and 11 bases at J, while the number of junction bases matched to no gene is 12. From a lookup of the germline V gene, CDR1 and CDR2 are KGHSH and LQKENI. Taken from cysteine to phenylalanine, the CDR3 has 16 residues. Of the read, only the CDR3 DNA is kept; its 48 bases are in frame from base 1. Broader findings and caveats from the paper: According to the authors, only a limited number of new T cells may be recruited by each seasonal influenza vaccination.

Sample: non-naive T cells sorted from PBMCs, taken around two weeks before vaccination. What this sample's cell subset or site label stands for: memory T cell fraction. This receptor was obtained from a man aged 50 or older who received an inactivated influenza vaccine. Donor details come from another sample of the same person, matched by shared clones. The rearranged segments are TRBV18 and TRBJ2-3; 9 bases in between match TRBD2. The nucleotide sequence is TGTGCCAGCTCACCACCGGGACTAGCCGGGACCGGTGGGCAGTATTTT. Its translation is CASSPPGLAGTGGQYF.